The clone carrying this TCR beta chain was observed many times. Its antigen is not identified. This CDR3 region has 14 residues. Germline CDR1 is SGHKS and CDR2 is YYEKEE (reference sequence). Trimming cost V 4 bases and J 6 bases, with 16 bases left between them. There were TCR beta CDR3 regions amplified from RNA transcripts. Using the HTBI primer set, a first-round RT-PCR was run on the TCR CDR3. Via MiXCR, TCRdb re-called the multiplex PCR reads, giving one row per CDR3 protein. In the table there are around 720,000 distinct CDR3 sequences, over 35% of which are singletons. Absent ophthalmopathy progression within 18 months defined stable Graves' hyperthyroidism. The data derive from a study of T cells in Graves' hyperthyroidism and ophthalmopathy. Study at large: Pretreatment peripheral blood was obtained at initial diagnosis. Study-level points and caveats: Ophthalmopathy was predicted by the model a median of 6.5 months ahead of onset. Blood also held most thyroid clonotypes expanded beyond 0.001.

The clonotype comes from a woman in her thirties or forties with Graves' hyperthyroidism. Material: blood. J is TRBJ1-2 and V is TRBV5-5; D is uncertain. The CDR3 DNA reads TGTGCCAGCAGCCCACTGACCCCATGGAATGGCTACACCTTC. Protein product: CASSPLTPWNGYTF.